Listed below are T cell receptor beta chains from one sample, sequenced in a study of blood T cell repertoires in COVID-19. TCRdb keeps only in-frame clones here, not all; method: immunoSEQ multiplex PCR. The sample gives almost 500,000 clones, approximately 86% of which show up once; around 7.9% is in the top ten. The sample consisted of PBMCs or T cells enriched from blood (not recorded which). These receptors all stem from a woman in her sixties who had recovered from COVID-19. CDR3s include the opening cysteine and the closing phenylalanine or tryptophan. Clone sizes are given selectively: once, few, many, or a class where the clone is expanded.

TRBJ2-1 . TRBV27 CASSPDLYSYNEQFF
TRBJ2-6 . TRBV19 CASSTTGGISGANVLTF
TRBJ2-5 once TRBV24-1 CATSDWGRETQYF
TRBJ1-2 . TRBV4-1 CASSQQGGDSVNYGYTF
TRBJ2-7 . TRBV19 CASSDRGRGYEQYF
TRBJ2-1 . TRBV4-1 CASSYTGTSGGGQFF
TRBJ2-7 . TRBV7-6 CASSLMGQASNEQYF
TRBJ2-3 . TRBV28 CASSFRDRVPHTQYF
TRBJ2-1 . TRBV19 CASSIAGLAAYNEQFF
TRBJ2-7 . TRBV7-8 CASSPPGETRQYF
TRBJ1-2 . TRBV5-4 CASSLAWGQGGGYTF
TRBJ2-2 . TRBV5-1 CASSVTDKRGTGELFF
TRBJ1-1 . TRBV5-1 CASSRGGALMNTEAFF
TRBJ2-7 once TRBV7-8 CASSIRVGQGFLSRNYEQYF
TRBJ2-5 . TRBV30 CAWRGAGGTETQYF
TRBJ1-2 . TRBV30 CAWSRGGGYTF
TRBJ2-1 . TRBV5-1 CASSQGTSGGARHEQFF
TRBJ1-2 . TRBV5-6 CASSLARQGRYGYTF
TRBJ2-1 . TRBV20-1 CSASTSGVNEQFF
TRBJ2-7 . TRBV2 CASQNSYEQYF
TRBJ1-2 . TRBV2 CASRVAAVQDGYTF
TRBJ1-2 . TRBV9 CASSVSQGPAYGYTF
TRBJ2-7 . TRBV2 CASRGTGGGYEQYF
TRBJ2-5 . TRBV5-4 CASSLGYRAQETQYF
TRBJ2-3 . TRBV2 CASSGAADTQYF
TRBJ2-3 . TRBV11-2 CASRLLTGLGTDTQYF
TRBJ1-2 . TRBV4-1 CASSQDRVTYNYGYTF
TRBJ1-1 . TRBV5-1 CASSLGITDTEAFF
TRBJ1-5 once TRBV7-2 CASSLVADSYQPQHF
TRBJ1-2 once TRBV5-1 CASSLGPTGLNNYGYTF